This entry is about one T cell receptor (beta chain). The target antigen is unknown. The junction differs from germline at one of its ends, possibly a read error. This sample was included in a study of T cell repertoires in cytomegalovirus infection. Overall study: Peptides in the study included HLA-C-restricted and HLA-B-restricted CMV epitopes. Carrying CMV and the relevant HLA type showed in public TCR beta signatures.

TCRdb ran MiXCR on the reads and lists one entry per CDR3 protein. The table has about 890,000 distinct CDR3 sequences, roughly a third seen once. The CDR3 runs 14 residues. Whole-study findings and limits: Within the response measured ex vivo, HLA-C-restricted CMV-specific TCR beta clonotypes were dominant.

The sample consisted of cultured CD8+ T cells from PBMCs, taken from culture after CMV antigen stimulation. The TCR comes from a human donor in good health (CMV status not recorded). Some clones in this sample may be carry-over from other donors' samples. This chain uses TRBV12-3 or TRBV12-4 with TRBJ2-7; 8 bases are shared with TRBD2. The CDR3 DNA reads TGTGGCAGCGGGATAGCGGGGAGCTCCTACGAGCAGTACTTC. Its protein is CGSGIAGSSYEQYF.